This T cell receptor (beta chain) was identified in a study of T cells in localized non-small cell lung cancer. Study observations and caveats: Appearing in adjacent lung were a median about 59 of the top 100 tumor clones.

V dropped 4 bases and J dropped 5 bases, with 12 bases sitting between them. The CDR3 length is 13 residues. Germline-derived CDR1 and CDR2 are SQVTM and ANQGSEA. Assay used: immunoSEQ multiplex PCR; TCRdb lists only in-frame clones, some missing. Among around 41,000 clones listed, roughly 86% were seen once. A remark on this clone: The antigen remains undetermined.

The TCR comes from a female donor older than 55 with stage I squamous cell lung carcinoma. The input for sequencing was peripheral blood, taken before any cancer treatment. This sequence joins TRBV29-1 and TRBJ2-1; TRBD2 might be the D (7 bases). CDR3: CSVGWGGHNEQFF. CDR3 nucleotides: TGCAGCGTTGGGTGGGGGGGCCACAATGAGCAGTTCTTC.